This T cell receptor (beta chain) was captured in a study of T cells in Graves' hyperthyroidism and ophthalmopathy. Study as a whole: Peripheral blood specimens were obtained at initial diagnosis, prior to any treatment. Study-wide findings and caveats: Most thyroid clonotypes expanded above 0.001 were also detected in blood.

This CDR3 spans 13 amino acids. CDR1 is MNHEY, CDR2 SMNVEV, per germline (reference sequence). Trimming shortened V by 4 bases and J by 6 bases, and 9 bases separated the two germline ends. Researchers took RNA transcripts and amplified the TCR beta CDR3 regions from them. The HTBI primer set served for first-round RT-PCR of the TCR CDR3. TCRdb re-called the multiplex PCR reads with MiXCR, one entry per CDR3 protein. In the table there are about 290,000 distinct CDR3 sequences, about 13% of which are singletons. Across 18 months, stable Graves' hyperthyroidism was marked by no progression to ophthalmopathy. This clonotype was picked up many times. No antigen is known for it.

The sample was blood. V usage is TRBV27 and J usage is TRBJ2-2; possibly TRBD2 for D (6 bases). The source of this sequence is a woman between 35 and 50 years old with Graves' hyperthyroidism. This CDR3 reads CASSSLASGELFF. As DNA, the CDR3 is TGTGCCAGCAGTTCACTAGCTTCCGGGGAGCTGTTTTTT.